Listed below are T cell receptor beta chains from one sample, sequenced in a study of blood T cell repertoires in COVID-19. Clones were read by immunoSEQ multiplex PCR, and TCRdb kept only the in-frame ones, dropping some. This table has about 370,000 clones, 80% to 90% appearing once. The sequenced sample consisted of PBMCs or T cells enriched from blood (not recorded which). The receptors were sampled from a young man who had recovered from COVID-19. Both conserved end residues are part of each CDR3. D genes are given only for firm matches. Clone sizes are given selectively: once, few, many, or a class where the clone is expanded.

TRBV6-5	TRBJ1-6	TRBD1	.	CASRVDRVGSPLHF	TGTGCCAGCAGAGTGGACAGGGTTGGTTCACCCCTCCACTTT
TRBV10-3	TRBJ2-4	TRBD2	.	CAISESGGGAKNIQYF	TGTGCCATCAGTGAGTCTGGCGGGGGAGCCAAAAACATTCAGTACTTC
TRBV2	TRBJ1-4	TRBD1	.	CAGSGTGSEKLFF	TGTGCCGGATCCGGGACAGGCAGTGAAAAACTGTTTTTT
TRBV2	TRBJ1-4	TRBD1	few	CASSEEGQGGEKLFF	TGTGCCAGCAGTGAAGAGGGACAGGGAGGTGAAAAACTGTTTTTT
TRBV6-5	TRBJ2-7	TRBD1	.	CASRTGGSYEQYF	TGTGCCAGCAGGACAGGGGGCTCCTACGAGCAGTACTTC
TRBV5-1	TRBJ1-1	TRBD1	few	CASSLRTGEDEAFF	TGCGCCAGCAGCTTGAGGACAGGGGAGGATGAAGCTTTCTTT
TRBV19	TRBJ1-1	TRBD1	once	CASSITPGGRNTEAFF	TGTGCCAGTAGTATAACGCCAGGGGGCCGGAACACTGAAGCTTTCTTT
TRBV14	TRBJ1-3	TRBD1	.	CASSPPGQSSGNTIYF	TGTGCCAGCAGCCCGCCGGGACAGAGCTCTGGAAACACCATATATTTT
TRBV7-6	TRBJ2-2	.	.	CASSSTPTGKLFF	TGTGCCAGCAGCTCGACTCCCACCGGGAAGCTGTTTTTT
TRBV5-5	TRBJ2-5	TRBD2	.	CASSLGVAGGETQYF	TGTGCCAGCAGCTTGGGCGTGGCGGGGGGTGAGACCCAGTACTTC
TRBV10-2	TRBJ2-2	.	.	CASGVRGLNTGELFF	TGCGCCAGCGGTGTAAGGGGCCTTAACACCGGGGAGCTGTTTTTT
TRBV20-1	TRBJ1-2	.	.	CSARRDYGYTF	TGCAGTGCTCGGAGGGACTATGGCTACACCTTC
TRBV28	TRBJ1-2	.	.	CASSHGRQLNYGYTF	TGTGCCAGCAGTCACGGACGACAGCTAAACTATGGCTACACCTTC
TRBV5-4	TRBJ1-1	.	.	CASSLAESNTEAFF	TGTGCCAGCAGCTTGGCAGAATCAAACACTGAAGCTTTCTTT
TRBV7-3	TRBJ1-5	TRBD1	.	CASSPLIQGGYSNQPQHF	TGTGCCAGCAGCCCGTTAATACAGGGGGGTTATAGCAATCAGCCCCAGCATTTT
TRBV19	TRBJ1-1	TRBD1	.	CASSRRDSVNTEAFF	TGTGCCAGTAGTAGACGGGACAGCGTGAACACTGAAGCTTTCTTT
TRBV27	TRBJ1-2	TRBD1	.	CASSFIFRGRDYGYTF	TGTGCCAGCAGTTTTATCTTCAGGGGGCGCGACTATGGCTACACCTTC
TRBV6-5	TRBJ2-5	.	.	CASTWAGKETQYF	TGTGCCAGCACCTGGGCCGGGAAGGAGACCCAGTACTTC
TRBV5-6	TRBJ2-1	.	.	CASSLAAGEEQFF	TGTGCCAGCAGCTTGGCGGCCGGGGAGGAGCAGTTCTTC
TRBV6-5	TRBJ1-2	TRBD1	.	CASNMPGTDYGYTF	TGTGCCAGCAACATGCCCGGGACAGACTATGGCTACACCTTC
TRBV5-1	TRBJ1-1	.	.	CASSLGESAFF	TGCGCCAGCAGCTTGGGTGAGTCCGCTTTCTTT
TRBV2	TRBJ1-4	TRBD1	.	CASSVVTGRKLFF	TGTGCCAGCAGTGTCGTGACAGGGCGAAAACTGTTTTTT
TRBV5-1	TRBJ2-1	TRBD2	.	CASSSGLDNEQFF	TGCGCCAGCAGCTCCGGACTAGACAATGAGCAGTTCTTC
TRBV5-5	TRBJ2-3	.	.	CASSYRAEDTQYF	TGTGCCAGCAGTTACAGGGCTGAAGATACGCAGTATTTT
TRBV6-5	TRBJ2-7	TRBD2	.	CASSPGTSGYEQYF	TGTGCCAGCAGTCCCGGGACTAGCGGCTACGAGCAGTACTTC
TRBV30	TRBJ1-2	.	.	CAWSVQSSYGYTF	TGTGCCTGGAGTGTACAGTCGTCCTATGGCTACACCTTC
TRBV19	TRBJ2-7	.	.	CASTPAQGIEQYF	TGTGCCAGTACTCCGGCACAGGGCATCGAGCAGTACTTC
TRBV2	TRBJ2-1	TRBD2	.	CASRVTSGPYNEQFF	TGTGCCAGCAGGGTGACTAGCGGACCCTACAATGAGCAGTTCTTC
TRBV7-8	TRBJ1-1	TRBD1	.	CASSLEAGGNTEAFF	TGTGCCAGCAGCTTAGAAGCAGGGGGAAACACTGAAGCTTTCTTT